These 16 T cell receptor beta chains came from one sample sequenced in a study of vaccination and CD4 T cells after COVID-19. Their target antigens are unknown. An Oncomine TCR Beta short-read assay was used to sequence the DNA from cultured CD4+ T cells. MiXCR, run by TCRdb on the PCR reads, gives a single entry per CDR3 protein. Of about 10,000 distinct CDR3 sequences listed, around 30% were seen once; the top ten hold roughly a tenth. The sample's treatment: roughly 11-day PBMC culture with coronavirus spike peptide pools or control peptides (ViraFEST assay). Material: CD4+ T cells from blood, cultured in vitro, obtained after SARS-CoV-2 vaccination. The source is a human donor who had recovered from COVID-19.

The J gene is TRBJ2-7, the V gene TRBV18; tentative D call: TRBD1 (6 bases). Germline lookup yields CDR1 KGHSH and CDR2 LQKENI. The CDR3 extends over 14 amino acids. V was pared by 4 bases and J by 2 bases, with 12 bases between. The CDR3 reads CASSLYRDTYEQYF. CDR3 DNA: TGTGCCAGCTCACTCTACAGGGACACCTACGAGCAGTACTTC.

The chain is built from TRBV6-2 or TRBV6-3 and TRBJ2-1; 13 bases align to TRBD2. The length of the CDR3 is 15 residues. CDR1 MNHEY and CDR2 SVGEGT come from the germline V gene. V trimming: 5 bases; J trimming: 7 bases; junction bases outside the gene matches: 5. The chain's CDR3 is CASSPRLAGGNEQFF. DNA of the CDR3: TGTGCCAGCAGTCCGAGACTAGCGGGAGGTAATGAGCAGTTCTTC.

With regard to this clonotype: A junction boundary mismatches the germline segment, possibly from a read error. The CDR3 region has the DNA TGTGCCAGCAGCCCCACAGGGGGCGCCGGGGAGCCGTTTTTT. Its translation: CASSPTGGAGEPFF. This chain uses TRBV7-9 with TRBJ2-2; 9 nucleotides match TRBD1. The CDR3 spans 14 residues. Germline V gene sequence: CDR1 SEHNR, CDR2 FQNEAQ (reference sequence).

The chain carries TRBV4-1 and TRBJ2-2; possibly TRBD2 for D (8 bases). Trimming cost V 5 bases and J 5 bases, with 15 bases left between them. The CDR3 consists of 15 residues. Germline V gene lookup returns CDR1 MGHRA and CDR2 YSYEKL. The CDR3 nucleotides are TGCGCCAGCAGCAGGGGGCGGGAGGTAACCGGGGAGCTGTTTTTT. It translates to CASSRGREVTGELFF.

By share of the sample, this clonotype is medium-sized (0.01 to 0.1%). The rearrangement joins TRBV20-1 to TRBJ2-7; 11 bases are a match to TRBD2. Germline V CDR1 and CDR2: DFQATT, SNEGSKA (reference sequence). The CDR3 length is 15 residues. J was trimmed by 1 base and V by 5 bases; bases with no gene match: 7. CDR3 DNA sequence: TGCAGTGCTCTAAAGAGACTAGCGGGGTCCTACGAGCAGTACTTC. Translating it yields CSALKRLAGSYEQYF.

This rearrangement joins TRBV19 to TRBJ2-5, with TRBD1 matching 9 bases. Germline-derived CDR1 and CDR2 are LNHDA and SQIVND (reference sequence). V dropped 4 bases and J dropped 5; count of bases not matched to a gene: 20. The CDR3 runs 19 residues. The CDR3 DNA reads TGTGCCAGTAGTACCCTCTTAAATTTACAGGGGGCGAGGGAGGAGACCCAGTACTTC. Amino acid sequence: CASSTLLNLQGAREETQYF.

V is TRBV2 and J is TRBJ2-5; D is tentatively TRBD1 or TRBD2 (5 bases each). Per the germline V gene, CDR1 is SNHLY and CDR2 is FYNNEI. V was clipped by 8 bases and J by 7 bases, with 5 bases between them. The CDR3 totals 9 residues. The CDR3 reads CASGGTQYF. The CDR3 DNA reads TGTGCCAGCGGGGGGACCCAGTACTTC.

On this clonotype: No conserved phenylalanine or tryptophan is present at the end of the CDR3, so a read error is the likely explanation. This chain joins TRBV28 and TRBJ1-2, with D maybe TRBD1 (5 bases). Germline-derived CDR1 and CDR2 are MDHEN and SYDVKM. This CDR3 contains 14 residues. Trimming took off 3 bases at V and 4 bases at J, with 12 bases between the two ends. DNA of the CDR3: TGTGCCAGCAGTTTCCCCCTTGGGGCCTATGGCTACACCCTC. Its translation is CASSFPLGAYGYTL.

This clonotype was seen a handful of times. The V and J genes are TRBV7-2 and TRBJ2-7; no clear D gene. Germline values: CDR1 SGHTA, CDR2 FQGNSA. The V and J ends lost 4 bases and 4 bases respectively, with 20 bases between them. The CDR3 length is 16 residues. The CDR3 nucleotides are TGTGCCAGCAGCTATCCTGGTGGCAGCGTCCAATACGAGCAGTACTTC. Translating it yields CASSYPGGSVQYEQYF.

The chain combines TRBV19 with TRBJ1-6; TRBD1 matches at 9 bases. Germline V gene data show CDR1 as LNHDA and CDR2 as SQIVND (reference sequence). V lost 5 bases and J lost 6; bases outside the gene matches: 14. The CDR3 extends over 18 amino acids. CDR3 in amino acids: CASSLRQTRDRVNSPLHF. As DNA, the CDR3 is TGTGCCAGTAGTCTACGCCAAACCCGGGACAGGGTTAATTCACCCCTCCACTTT.

The chain recombines TRBV6-2 or TRBV6-3 with TRBJ2-1; 8 bases agree with TRBD1. The germline V gene has CDR1 MNHEY and CDR2 SVGEGT. The trim removed 3 bases at V and 4 bases at J, leaving 5 bases unmatched. The CDR3 contains 15 residues. This CDR3 is CASSYMGQVYNEQFF. CDR3 nucleotide sequence: TGTGCCAGCAGTTATATGGGACAGGTGTACAATGAGCAGTTCTTC.

This chain links TRBV28 with TRBJ2-1; D uncertain. The CDR3 spans 15 residues. Germline V CDR1 and CDR2: MDHEN, SYDVKM. V gave up 5 bases and J gave up 6 bases, with 17 bases separating them. The CDR3 loop is CASSLPPPVGNEQFF. CDR3 in DNA: TGTGCCAGCAGTCTACCCCCGCCAGTCGGCAATGAGCAGTTCTTC.

The genes are TRBV20-1 and TRBJ2-6, with D unclear. CDR1 DFQATT and CDR2 SNEGSKA come from the germline V gene (reference sequence). The V end was cut by 1 base, the J end by 0 bases, with 1 base between. The CDR3 runs to 13 residues. DNA for the CDR3: TGCAGTGCTAGAGGCTCTGGGGCCAACGTCCTGACTTTC. Protein product: CSARGSGANVLTF.

The chain employs TRBV18 and TRBJ2-5, with 7 nucleotides matching TRBD2. CDR1 and CDR2 from the germline V gene are KGHSH and LQKENI. V lost 0 bases, J lost 2 bases, and 3 bases stayed unmatched. This CDR3 has 15 amino acids. CDR3 region: CASSPPSGVQETQYF. The CDR3 DNA reads as TGTGCCAGCTCACCACCCAGCGGGGTACAAGAGACCCAGTACTTC.

The chain carries TRBV7-9 and TRBJ1-1; D gene unclear. This CDR3 has 14 amino acids. Germline V gives CDR1 SEHNR, CDR2 FQNEAQ (reference sequence). V lost 8 bases and J 5 bases, leaving 18 bases between the germline ends. CDR3 amino acids: CASLYWTGGTEAFF. DNA of the CDR3: TGTGCCAGCTTATATTGGACGGGCGGGACTGAAGCTTTCTTT.

The chain links TRBV12-3 or TRBV12-4 to TRBJ1-2, with 7 bases identical to TRBD1. V shed 6 bases, J shed 6 bases, and the junction held 13 bases outside the gene matches. The CDR3 is 15 residues long. CDR3 region: CASSQRQGLFNGYTF. The CDR3 region has the DNA TGTGCCAGCAGCCAAAGACAGGGACTTTTCAATGGCTACACCTTC.